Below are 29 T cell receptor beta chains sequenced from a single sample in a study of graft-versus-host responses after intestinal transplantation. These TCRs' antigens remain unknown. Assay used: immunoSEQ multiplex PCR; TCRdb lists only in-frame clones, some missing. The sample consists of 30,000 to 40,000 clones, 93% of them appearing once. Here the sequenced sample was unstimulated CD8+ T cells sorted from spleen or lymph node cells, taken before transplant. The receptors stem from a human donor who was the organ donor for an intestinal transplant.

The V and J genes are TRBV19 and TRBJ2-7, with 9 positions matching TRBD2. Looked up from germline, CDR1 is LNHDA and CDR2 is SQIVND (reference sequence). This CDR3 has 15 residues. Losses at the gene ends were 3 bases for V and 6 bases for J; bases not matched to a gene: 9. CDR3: CASSISGSGSREQYF. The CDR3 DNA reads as TGTGCCAGTAGTATTTCGGGTAGCGGGAGCCGCGAGCAGTACTTC.

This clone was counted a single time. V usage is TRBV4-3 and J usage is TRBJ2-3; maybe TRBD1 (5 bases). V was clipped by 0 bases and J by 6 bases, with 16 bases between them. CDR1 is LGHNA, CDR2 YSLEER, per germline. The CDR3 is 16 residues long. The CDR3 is CASSQDSSEPGDTQYF. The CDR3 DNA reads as TGCGCCAGCAGCCAAGATTCCAGCGAGCCAGGGGATACGCAGTATTTT.

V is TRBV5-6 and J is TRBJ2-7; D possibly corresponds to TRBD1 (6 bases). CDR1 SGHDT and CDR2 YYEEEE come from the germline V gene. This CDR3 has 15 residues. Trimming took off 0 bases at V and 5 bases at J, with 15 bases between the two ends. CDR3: CASSLVVRGVDEQYF. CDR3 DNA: TGTGCCAGCAGCTTGGTGGTCAGGGGAGTGGACGAGCAGTACTTC.

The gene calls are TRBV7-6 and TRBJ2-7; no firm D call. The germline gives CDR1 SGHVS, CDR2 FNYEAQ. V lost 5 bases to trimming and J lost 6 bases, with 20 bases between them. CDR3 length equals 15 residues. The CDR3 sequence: CASSLGGGAWGEQYF. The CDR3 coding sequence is TGTGCCAGCAGCCTGGGTGGCGGCGCCTGGGGCGAGCAGTACTTC.

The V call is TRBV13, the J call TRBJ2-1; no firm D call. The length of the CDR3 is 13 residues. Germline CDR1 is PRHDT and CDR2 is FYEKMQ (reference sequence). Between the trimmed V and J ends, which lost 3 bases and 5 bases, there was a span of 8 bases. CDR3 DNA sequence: TGTGCCAGCAGCTTGTCACGGAACAATGAGCAGTTCTTC. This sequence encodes CASSLSRNNEQFF.

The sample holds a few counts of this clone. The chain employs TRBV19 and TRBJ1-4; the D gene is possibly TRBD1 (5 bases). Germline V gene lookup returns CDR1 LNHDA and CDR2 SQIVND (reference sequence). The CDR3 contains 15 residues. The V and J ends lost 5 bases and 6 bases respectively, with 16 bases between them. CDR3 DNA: TGTGCCAGTAGTCTCCTCGGGGGTACCGATGAAAAACTGTTTTTT. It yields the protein CASSLLGGTDEKLFF.

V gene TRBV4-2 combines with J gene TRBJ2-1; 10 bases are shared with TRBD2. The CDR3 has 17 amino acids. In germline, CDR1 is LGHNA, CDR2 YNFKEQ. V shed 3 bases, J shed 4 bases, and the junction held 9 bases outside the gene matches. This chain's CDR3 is CASSQFLAGVQYNEQFF. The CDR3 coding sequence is TGTGCCAGCAGCCAGTTTCTAGCGGGAGTTCAATACAATGAGCAGTTCTTC.

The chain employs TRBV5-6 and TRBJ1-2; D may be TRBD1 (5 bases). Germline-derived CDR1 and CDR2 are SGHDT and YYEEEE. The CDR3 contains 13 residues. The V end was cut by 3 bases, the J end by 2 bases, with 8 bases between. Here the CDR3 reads CASSWGGNYGYTF. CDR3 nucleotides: TGTGCCAGCAGCTGGGGGGGGAACTATGGCTACACCTTC.

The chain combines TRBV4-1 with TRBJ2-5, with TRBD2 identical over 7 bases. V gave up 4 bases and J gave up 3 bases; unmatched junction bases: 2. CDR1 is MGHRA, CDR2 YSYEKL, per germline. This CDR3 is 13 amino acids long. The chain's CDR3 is CASSPSGEETQYF. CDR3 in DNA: TGCGCCAGCAGCCCTAGCGGCGAAGAGACCCAGTACTTC.

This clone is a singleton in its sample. This CDR3 is CASSLETSGSGGTDTQYF. CDR3 DNA: TGTGCCAGCAGTTTAGAGACTAGCGGGAGTGGGGGCACAGATACGCAGTATTTT. The chain is built from TRBV28 and TRBJ2-3; 12 bases match TRBD2. CDR1 and CDR2 (germline): MDHEN, SYDVKM. The V and J ends lost 2 bases and 1 base, in that order; junction bases with no gene match: 7. There are 18 residues in the CDR3.

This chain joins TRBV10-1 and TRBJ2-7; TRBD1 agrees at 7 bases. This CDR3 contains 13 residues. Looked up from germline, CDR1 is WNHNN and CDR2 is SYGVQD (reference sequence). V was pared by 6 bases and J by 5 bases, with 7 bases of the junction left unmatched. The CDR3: CASRRQGHHEQYF. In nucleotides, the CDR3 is TGCGCCAGCAGAAGACAGGGCCACCACGAGCAGTACTTC.

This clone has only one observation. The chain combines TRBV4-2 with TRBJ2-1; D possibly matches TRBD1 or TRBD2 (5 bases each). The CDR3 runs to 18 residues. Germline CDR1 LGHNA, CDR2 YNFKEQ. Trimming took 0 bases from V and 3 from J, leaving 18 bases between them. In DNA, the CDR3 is TGTGCCAGCAGCCAAGATGAGGGGACGTCGAACAGCTACAATGAGCAGTTCTTC. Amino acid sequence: CASSQDEGTSNSYNEQFF.

The CDR3 region has the DNA TGCGCCAGCAGCCAAGATCGGGGACAGGCCGGCGCTGAAGCTTTCTTT. The encoded protein is CASSQDRGQAGAEAFF. The V and J genes are TRBV4-3 and TRBJ1-1, with 8 bases fitting TRBD1. This CDR3 contains 16 residues. Germline V gene sequence: CDR1 LGHNA, CDR2 YSLEER. Trimming took 0 bases from V and 6 from J; bases not matched to a gene: 9.

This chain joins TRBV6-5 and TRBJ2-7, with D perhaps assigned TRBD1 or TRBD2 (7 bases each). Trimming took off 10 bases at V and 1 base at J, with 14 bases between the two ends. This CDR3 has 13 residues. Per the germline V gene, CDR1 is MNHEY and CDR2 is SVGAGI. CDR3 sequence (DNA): TGTGCCACCTGGGAGGGGGCTTCCTACGAGCAGTACTTC. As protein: CATWEGASYEQYF.

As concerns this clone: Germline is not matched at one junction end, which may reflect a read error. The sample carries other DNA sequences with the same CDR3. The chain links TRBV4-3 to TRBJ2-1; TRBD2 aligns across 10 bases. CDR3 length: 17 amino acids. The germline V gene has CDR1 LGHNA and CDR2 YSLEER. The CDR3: CASSQDLSGRAYNEQFF. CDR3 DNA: TGCGCTAGCAGCCAAGATCTGAGCGGGAGGGCCTACAATGAGCAGTTCTTC.

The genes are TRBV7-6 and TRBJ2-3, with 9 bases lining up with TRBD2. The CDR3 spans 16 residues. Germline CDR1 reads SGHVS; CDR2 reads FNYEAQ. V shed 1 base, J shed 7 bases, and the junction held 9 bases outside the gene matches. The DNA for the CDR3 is TGTGCCAGCAGCTTAGGGTTTGGCGGGAGGGCCAATACGCAGTATTTT. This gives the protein CASSLGFGGRANTQYF.

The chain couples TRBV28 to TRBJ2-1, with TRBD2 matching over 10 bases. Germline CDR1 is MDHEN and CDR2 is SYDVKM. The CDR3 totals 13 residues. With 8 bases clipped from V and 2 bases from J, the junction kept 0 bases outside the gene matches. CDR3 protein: CASGLAAYNEQFF. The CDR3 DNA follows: TGTGCCAGCGGACTAGCGGCCTACAATGAGCAGTTCTTC.

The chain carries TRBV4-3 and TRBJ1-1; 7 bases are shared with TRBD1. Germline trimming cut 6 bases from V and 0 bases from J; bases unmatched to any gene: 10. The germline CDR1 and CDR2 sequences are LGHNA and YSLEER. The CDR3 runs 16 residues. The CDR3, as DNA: TGCGCCAGCAGTCCAGGTAAGGGGGCCCTGAACACTGAAGCTTTCTTT. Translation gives CASSPGKGALNTEAFF.

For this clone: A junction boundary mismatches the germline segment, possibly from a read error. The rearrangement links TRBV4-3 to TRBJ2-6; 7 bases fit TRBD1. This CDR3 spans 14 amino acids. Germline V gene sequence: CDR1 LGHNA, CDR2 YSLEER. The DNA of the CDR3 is TGCGCCAGCAGCGAAGACAGGGAGGCCAACGTCCTGACTTTC. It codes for CASSEDREANVLTF.

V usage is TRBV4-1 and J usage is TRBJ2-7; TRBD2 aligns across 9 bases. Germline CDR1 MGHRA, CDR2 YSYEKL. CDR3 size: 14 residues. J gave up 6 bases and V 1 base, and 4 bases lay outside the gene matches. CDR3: CASSQVAGDGEQYF. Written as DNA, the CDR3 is TGCGCCAGCAGCCAAGTAGCGGGAGACGGCGAGCAGTACTTC.

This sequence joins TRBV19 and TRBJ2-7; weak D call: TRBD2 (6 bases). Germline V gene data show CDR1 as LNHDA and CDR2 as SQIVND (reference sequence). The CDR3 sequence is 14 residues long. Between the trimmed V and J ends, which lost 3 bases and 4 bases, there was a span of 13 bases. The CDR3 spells CASSISGGRYEQYF. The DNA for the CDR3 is TGTGCCAGTAGTATTAGCGGAGGTCGGTACGAGCAGTACTTC.

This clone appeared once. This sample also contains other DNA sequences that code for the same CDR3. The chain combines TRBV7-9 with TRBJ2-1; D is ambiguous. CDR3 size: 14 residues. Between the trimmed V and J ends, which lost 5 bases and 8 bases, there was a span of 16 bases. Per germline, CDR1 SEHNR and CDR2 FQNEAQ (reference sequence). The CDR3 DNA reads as TGTGCCAGCAGCAAACCGCCCCGAGGCGATGAGCAGTTCTTC. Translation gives CASSKPPRGDEQFF.

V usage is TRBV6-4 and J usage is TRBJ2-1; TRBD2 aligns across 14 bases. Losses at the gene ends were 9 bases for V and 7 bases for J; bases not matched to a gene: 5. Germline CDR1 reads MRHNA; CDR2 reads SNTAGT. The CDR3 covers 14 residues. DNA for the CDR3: TGTGCCAGGGGACTAGCGGGAGCTCAAAATGAGCAGTTCTTC. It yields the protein CARGLAGAQNEQFF.

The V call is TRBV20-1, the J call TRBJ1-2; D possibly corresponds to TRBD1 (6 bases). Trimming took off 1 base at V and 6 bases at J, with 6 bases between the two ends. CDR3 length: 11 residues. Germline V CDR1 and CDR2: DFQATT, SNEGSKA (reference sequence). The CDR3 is CSARAGDGYTF. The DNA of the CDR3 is TGCAGTGCTAGAGCAGGGGATGGCTACACCTTC.

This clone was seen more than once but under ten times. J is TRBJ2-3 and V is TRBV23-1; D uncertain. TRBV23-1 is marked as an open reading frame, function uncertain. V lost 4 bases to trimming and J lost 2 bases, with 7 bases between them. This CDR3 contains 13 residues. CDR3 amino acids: CASSRNNTDTQYF. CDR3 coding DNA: TGCGCCAGCAGTCGAAACAACACAGATACGCAGTATTTT.

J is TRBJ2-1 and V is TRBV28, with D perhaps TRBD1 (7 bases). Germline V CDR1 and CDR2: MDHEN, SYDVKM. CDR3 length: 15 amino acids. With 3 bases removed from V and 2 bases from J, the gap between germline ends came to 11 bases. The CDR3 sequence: CASSFGGGAYNEQFF. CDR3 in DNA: TGTGCCAGCAGTTTTGGAGGGGGCGCCTACAATGAGCAGTTCTTC.

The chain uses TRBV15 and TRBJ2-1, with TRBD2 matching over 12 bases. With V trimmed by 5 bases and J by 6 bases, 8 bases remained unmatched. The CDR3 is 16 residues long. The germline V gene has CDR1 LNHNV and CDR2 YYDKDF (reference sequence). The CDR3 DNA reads TGTGCCACCAGCCACACCCTGGGACTAGCGGGCAATGAGCAGTTCTTC. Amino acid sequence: CATSHTLGLAGNEQFF. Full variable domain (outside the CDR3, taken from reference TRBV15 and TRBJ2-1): DAMVIQNPRYQVTQFGKPVTLSCSQTLNHNVMYWYQQKSSQAPKLLFHYYDKDFNNEADTPDNFQSRRPNTSFCFLDIRSPGLGDTAMYLCATSHTLGLAGNEQFFGPGTRLTVL.

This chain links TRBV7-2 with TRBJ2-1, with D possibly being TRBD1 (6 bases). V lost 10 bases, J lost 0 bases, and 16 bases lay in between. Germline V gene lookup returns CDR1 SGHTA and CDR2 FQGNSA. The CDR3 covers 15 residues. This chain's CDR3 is CATRQEPSSYNEQFF. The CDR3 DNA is TGTGCCACTCGACAGGAACCGAGCTCCTACAATGAGCAGTTCTTC. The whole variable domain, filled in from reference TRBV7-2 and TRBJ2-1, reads GAGVSQSPSNKVTEKGKDVELRCDPISGHTALYWYRQSLGQGLEFLIYFQGNSAPDKSGLPSDRFSAERTGGSVSTLTIQRTQQEDSAVYLCATRQEPSSYNEQFFGPGTRLTVL.

The CDR3 here is CASSPTWDREGYTF. In DNA form, the CDR3 reads TGTGCCAGCAGCCCAACATGGGACAGGGAAGGCTACACCTTC. V is TRBV6-5 and J is TRBJ1-2, with TRBD1 identical over 9 bases. The CDR3 spans 14 residues. Germline V gene data show CDR1 as MNHEY and CDR2 as SVGAGI. Trimming removed 6 bases from V and 8 bases from J; junction bases left unmatched: 10.